These T cell receptor beta chains were read from a single sample in a study of graft-versus-host responses after intestinal transplantation. The protocol was immunoSEQ multiplex PCR, while the TCRdb copy is restricted to in-frame clones and leaves out a portion. The repertoire includes about 120,000 clones, 90% of them detected once, and roughly 0.2% sits in the top ten. These TCRs are of unknown antigen specificity. The specimen was unstimulated CD4+ T cells sorted from spleen or lymph node cells, collected before intestinal transplant. All receptors derive from a human donor who received an intestinal transplant. Both conserved end residues are part of each CDR3. D genes are given only for firm matches.

J gene	V gene	D gene	CDR3 DNA	CDR3 protein
TRBJ2-1	TRBV5-1	TRBD2	TGCGCCAGCAGCTCCCCCGGACTAGCGAGCAATGAGCAGTTCTTC	CASSSPGLASNEQFF
TRBJ2-7	TRBV15	.	TGTGCCACCAGCAGAGATTTAACAGGGCCCTACGAGCAGTACTTC	CATSRDLTGPYEQYF
TRBJ1-2	TRBV7-2	TRBD1	TGTGCCAGCAGCCCGGACAGGGCGCTGCCTAATGGCTACACCTTC	CASSPDRALPNGYTF
TRBJ2-5	TRBV6-5	.	TGTGCCAGCAGTCGGCAAGAGACCCAGTACTTC	CASSRQETQYF
TRBJ2-3	TRBV18	TRBD2	TGTGCCAGCTCACCGACCGGGACTAGCGGGACCCACACAGATACGCAGTATTTT	CASSPTGTSGTHTDTQYF
TRBJ1-2	TRBV19	TRBD1	TGTGCCAGTAGTTACAAGGACAGGCGCTACTATGGCTACACCTTC	CASSYKDRRYYGYTF
TRBJ1-2	TRBV6-1	TRBD1	TGTGCCAGCAGTGACAGACAGGGACTGGGCTATGGCTACACCTTC	CASSDRQGLGYGYTF
TRBJ1-5	TRBV5-1	TRBD1	TGCGCCAGCAGCACGACAGGGGATTGGAATCAGCCCCAGCATTTT	CASSTTGDWNQPQHF
TRBJ2-1	TRBV15	TRBD1	TGTGCCACCAGCCGAAGCCCGGCTGAGGCAGGGGGCCCGGGTGAGCAGTTCTTC	CATSRSPAEAGGPGEQFF
TRBJ2-2	TRBV18	.	TGTGCCAGCTCACCGCTCCCGACAGGCGCGAACACCGGGGAGCTGTTTTTT	CASSPLPTGANTGELFF
TRBJ1-2	TRBV19	.	TGTGCCAGTAGTATTTCGCGGGCTACTTATGGCTACACCTTC	CASSISRATYGYTF
TRBJ2-2	TRBV21-1	.	TGTGCCAGCAGCCCGGGACAGGGAAACACCGGGGAGCTGTTTTTT	CASSPGQGNTGELFF
TRBJ1-2	TRBV18	.	TGTGCCAGCTCGCGTACAGGCAACGATGGCTACACCTTC	CASSRTGNDGYTF
TRBJ1-6	TRBV11-2	.	TGTGCCAGCAGCTTAAGAGAATTACAGAACTCACCCCTCCACTTT	CASSLRELQNSPLHF
TRBJ2-3	TRBV6-1	.	TGTGCCAGCAGTGCCGGGGAGGGGGCAGATACGCAGTATTTT	CASSAGEGADTQYF
TRBJ2-2	TRBV5-1	.	TGCGCCAGCAGCTTACTAAGGGGCCAAAACACCGGGGAGCTGTTTTTT	CASSLLRGQNTGELFF